Reported below is one T cell receptor (beta chain). The antigen is undetermined. These data belong to a study of T cell responses to AZD1222 COVID-19 vaccine. Here immunoSEQ multiplex PCR was the method, and the copy in TCRdb shows in-frame clones only, minus some. The sample shows 90,000 to 130,000 clones, about 85% of them seen only once. Study conclusions and caveats: A mostly white British donor set with more females was recruited, and clonal diversity was possibly underestimated. Spike-spanning, vaccine-associated CD4 TCRs were dominant at 160-218 and 743-854. AZD1222 recipients seropositive at baseline numbered only six. Repertoire collection took place solely once the T cell response had peaked.

The ends were cut back, 0 bases at V and 1 base at J, with 7 bases in the middle. Germline CDR1 is MGHRA and CDR2 is YSYEKL. This CDR3 comprises 15 residues. This material consisted of peripheral blood, taken on day 0 of AZD1222 vaccination. This receptor was taken from an adult in good health. This chain joins TRBV4-1 and TRBJ1-3; unclear D gene. CDR3 coding DNA: TGCGCCAGCAGCCAAGATGACAAATCTGGAAACACCATATATTTT. Translated: CASSQDDKSGNTIYF.